Each of the 27 T cell receptor beta chains below was sequenced from the same sample in a study of T cell changes during pregnancy in multiple sclerosis. Assay used: immunoSEQ multiplex PCR; TCRdb lists only in-frame clones, some missing. The sample lists 43,000 or so clones, about nine tenths occurring once. Sequenced input: PBMCs (not recorded whether the cells were cultured). All receptors come from a female donor with multiple sclerosis, enrolled in a pregnancy study.

V usage is TRBV7-9 and J usage is TRBJ2-5; a weak D match, TRBD1 (5 bases). CDR3 length: 15 amino acids. V lost 5 bases, J lost 2 bases, and 15 bases lay in between. CDR1 and CDR2 (germline): SEHNR, FQNEAQ (reference sequence). CDR3 in amino acids: CASSPTDSLQETQYF. The CDR3 DNA sequence: TGTGCCAGCAGCCCGACAGATTCGCTTCAAGAGACCCAGTACTTC. The full variable domain, its missing parts supplied by reference TRBV7-9 and TRBJ2-5, is DTGVSQNPRHKITKRGQNVTFRCDPISEHNRLYWYRQTLGQGPEFLTYFQNEAQLEKSRLLSDRFSAERPKGSFSTLEIQRTEQGDSAMYLCASSPTDSLQETQYFGPGTRLLVL.

V gene TRBV10-1 combines with J gene TRBJ1-3; TRBD1 matches at 10 bases. Germline loops: CDR1 WNHNN, CDR2 SYGVQD (reference sequence). The CDR3 contains 16 residues. The V segment lost 5 bases and the J segment 4 bases; nucleotides outside the gene matches: 8. CDR3 in amino acids: CASSTGTGADGNTIYF. CDR3 DNA sequence: TGCGCCAGCAGTACCGGGACAGGGGCGGACGGAAACACCATATATTTT.

This rearrangement joins TRBV7-3 to TRBJ1-2; 7 nucleotides line up with TRBD1. Germline V gives CDR1 SGHTA, CDR2 FQGTGA. The J segment lost 5 bases and the V segment lost 0 bases, leaving 0 bases of the junction unmatched. The CDR3 loop spans 13 amino acids. CDR3 amino acids: CASSLTGQYGYTF. In DNA form, the CDR3 reads TGTGCCAGCAGCTTAACGGGACAGTATGGCTACACCTTC.

This rearrangement joins TRBV2 to TRBJ2-3; weak D call: TRBD2 (5 bases). Germline CDR1 and CDR2: SNHLY and FYNNEI. V lost 2 bases to trimming and J lost 10 bases, with 16 bases between them. The CDR3 is 14 amino acids. The chain's CDR3 is CASSEMRERSAQYF. CDR3 DNA sequence: TGTGCCAGCAGTGAAATGAGGGAGAGGTCTGCGCAGTATTTT. Drawing the rest from reference TRBV2 and TRBJ2-3, the complete variable domain is EPEVTQTPSHQVTQMGQEVILRCVPISNHLYFYWYRQILGQKVEFLVSFYNNEISEKSEIFDDQFSVERPDGSNFTLKIRSTKLEDSAMYFCASSEMRERSAQYFGPGTRLTVL.

This clone has just one count. The chain links TRBV28 to TRBJ2-1; TRBD2 matches 9 bases. V dropped 2 bases and J dropped 5; count of bases not matched to a gene: 1. Germline loops: CDR1 MDHEN, CDR2 SYDVKM. The CDR3 is made up of 14 amino acids. CDR3 DNA: TGTGCCAGCAGTTTACTAGCGGGACACAATGAGCAGTTCTTC. Protein: CASSLLAGHNEQFF.

The rearrangement links TRBV6-4 to TRBJ2-3, with unresolved D. Germline-derived CDR1 and CDR2 are MRHNA and SNTAGT. The CDR3 is made up of 13 amino acids. V was trimmed by 4 bases and J by 6 bases, leaving 11 bases between them. The CDR3 DNA reads TGTGCCAGCAGTGCCACCAGTTCGGATACGCAGTATTTT. It encodes CASSATSSDTQYF.

This sequence joins TRBV11-2 and TRBJ2-1; 14 positions match TRBD2. Germline V gives CDR1 SGHAT, CDR2 FQNNGV. Trimming cost V 5 bases and J 7 bases; bases outside gene matches: 7. The CDR3 is made up of 16 amino acids. CDR3 sequence (DNA): TGTGCCAGCAGCCGTCCCGGGACTAGCGGGAGTAATGAGCAGTTCTTC. Translating it yields CASSRPGTSGSNEQFF.

The chain links TRBV10-1 to TRBJ2-2, with D possibly being TRBD2 (5 bases). There are 16 residues in the CDR3. From germline, CDR1 is WNHNN and CDR2 SYGVQD (reference sequence). The ends were cut back, 4 bases at V and 4 bases at J, with 16 bases in the middle. In nucleotides, the CDR3 is TGCGCCAGCAGTGCCGCAGGACCGGCGGGCACCGGGGAGCTGTTTTTT. Protein sequence: CASSAAGPAGTGELFF.

J is TRBJ2-3 and V is TRBV5-1; 11 positions agree with TRBD2. The trim removed 4 bases at V and 5 bases at J, leaving 12 bases unmatched. The CDR3 contains 17 residues. Germline V gene data show CDR1 as SGHRS and CDR2 as YFSETQ. CDR3 in amino acids: CASSETLAGGPKDTQYF. CDR3 sequence (DNA): TGCGCCAGCAGCGAAACCTTAGCGGGAGGGCCTAAAGATACGCAGTATTTT.

This chain joins TRBV7-9 and TRBJ2-7; TRBD2 matches 7 bases. This CDR3 is 17 amino acids long. V lost 4 bases to trimming and J lost 0 bases; unmatched junction nucleotides: 12. The germline gives CDR1 SEHNR, CDR2 FQNEAQ (reference sequence). The CDR3 DNA reads as TGTGCCAGCAGCTCACCGGTGGAGCGGGGTAGCTCCTACGAGCAGTACTTC. Encoded protein: CASSSPVERGSSYEQYF.

This chain joins TRBV5-1 and TRBJ1-1, with D hard to call. This CDR3 spans 14 amino acids. Between the trimmed V and J ends, which lost 5 bases and 1 base, there was a span of 12 bases. The germline V gene has CDR1 SGHRS and CDR2 YFSETQ. The CDR3 sequence: CASRNQEENTEAFF. CDR3 DNA sequence: TGCGCCAGCAGGAACCAGGAAGAGAACACTGAAGCTTTCTTT.

The chain carries TRBV27 and TRBJ2-7; unclear D gene. Trimming took 3 bases from V and 0 from J, leaving 18 bases between them. Germline CDR1 reads MNHEY; CDR2 reads SMNVEV (reference sequence). The CDR3 sequence is 17 residues long. The CDR3 loop is CASSFSLSLLSSYEQYF. The CDR3 DNA sequence: TGTGCCAGCAGTTTTTCTCTAAGTCTCCTGAGCTCCTACGAGCAGTACTTC.

This sequence joins TRBV18 and TRBJ2-3; D call uncertain. V was trimmed by 3 bases and J by 4 bases, leaving 5 bases between them. The CDR3 has 12 residues. Per germline, CDR1 KGHSH and CDR2 LQKENI. CDR3 amino acids: CASSPGPDTQYF. CDR3 DNA: TGTGCCAGCTCACCGGGTCCAGATACGCAGTATTTT. Variable domain in full (rest from reference TRBV18 and TRBJ2-3): NAGVMQNPRHLVRRRGQEARLRCSPMKGHSHVYWYRQLPEEGLKFMVYLQKENIIDESGMPKERFSAEFPKEGPSILRIQQVVRGDSAAYFCASSPGPDTQYFGPGTRLTVL.

The chain joins TRBV10-1 to TRBJ2-1; TRBD2 matches at 7 bases. V lost 3 bases, J lost 2 bases, and 7 bases stayed unmatched. Per germline, CDR1 WNHNN and CDR2 SYGVQD (reference sequence). The CDR3 sequence is 16 residues long. Here the CDR3 DNA reads TGCGCCAGCAGTGAAGCGGGAACTGCCCCCTACAATGAGCAGTTCTTC. It specifies CASSEAGTAPYNEQFF.

CDR3 bases: TGTGCCATCAGTGATAGTTGGGCCCAGGGCTACACCTTC. Protein sequence: CAISDSWAQGYTF. The chain uses TRBV10-3 and TRBJ1-2; D not certain. CDR1 and CDR2 from the germline V gene are ENHRY and SYGVKD. This CDR3 has 13 amino acids. V lost 3 bases and J lost 8, with 13 bases in between.

The gene calls are TRBV11-2 and TRBJ2-1; either TRBD1 or TRBD2 may fit D (5 bases each). Trimming removed 1 base at V and 5 bases at J, with 18 bases between. This CDR3 has 17 amino acids. Germline-derived CDR1 and CDR2 are SGHAT and FQNNGV. The CDR3 reads CASSLVGRGIVHNEQFF. For the CDR3, the DNA is TGTGCCAGCAGCTTAGTGGGGCGAGGGATCGTACACAATGAGCAGTTCTTC. The whole variable domain, remainder taken from reference TRBV11-2 and TRBJ2-1, is EAGVAQSPRYKIIEKRQSVAFWCNPISGHATLYWYQQILGQGPKLLIQFQNNGVVDDSQLPKDRFSAERLKGVDSTLKIQPAKLEDSAVYLCASSLVGRGIVHNEQFFGPGTRLTVL.

The V gene is TRBV7-6, the J gene TRBJ1-5, with 12 bases fitting TRBD1. After removal of 4 bases from V and 5 bases from J, the junction contained 3 bases not matched to a gene. The CDR3 totals 15 residues. Germline CDR1 SGHVS, CDR2 FNYEAQ. CDR3 DNA: TGTGCCAGCAGCTGGGGACAGGGGGCGGATCAGCCCCAGCATTTT. Amino acid sequence: CASSWGQGADQPQHF. Supplemented by reference TRBV7-6 and TRBJ1-5, the full variable domain reads GAGVSQSPRYKVTKRGQDVALRCDPISGHVSLYWYRQALGQGPEFLTYFNYEAQQDKSGLPNDRFSAERPEGSISTLTIQRTEQRDSAMYRCASSWGQGADQPQHFGDGTRLSIL.

V and J are TRBV18 and TRBJ2-7, with D tentatively TRBD1 (6 bases). The length of the CDR3 is 14 residues. In germline, CDR1 is KGHSH, CDR2 LQKENI. The V end lost 2 bases, the J end lost 6 bases, and 14 bases lay between the germline ends. The CDR3 nucleotides read TGTGCCAGCTCACCAGTTAAGGGGGTGGGCGAGCAGTACTTC. Translating gives CASSPVKGVGEQYF.

The chain joins TRBV10-3 to TRBJ1-5; a weak D match, TRBD1 (5 bases). The ends were cut back, 6 bases at V and 3 bases at J, with 12 bases in the middle. Germline loops: CDR1 ENHRY, CDR2 SYGVKD. The CDR3 runs 14 residues. The DNA for the CDR3 is TGTGCCATCAGCGCTGGACAAGACAATCAGCCCCAGCATTTT. Its translation: CAISAGQDNQPQHF.

The chain recombines TRBV27 with TRBJ2-7; 9 nucleotides line up with TRBD1. J lost 0 bases, V lost 6 bases, and 6 bases had no gene match. The CDR3 runs to 15 residues. Germline CDR1 reads MNHEY; CDR2 reads SMNVEV (reference sequence). The CDR3 loop reads CASSRAGQGSYEQYF. The DNA of the CDR3 is TGTGCCAGCAGCAGAGCGGGACAGGGCTCCTACGAGCAGTACTTC.

The chain is built from TRBV5-1 and TRBJ2-3; TRBD1 might be the D (5 bases). The germline V gene encodes CDR1 SGHRS and CDR2 YFSETQ. The length of the CDR3 is 14 residues. The ends were cut back, 7 bases at V and 0 bases at J, with 12 bases in the middle. The CDR3 loop reads CASRQFSSTDTQYF. The CDR3 DNA is TGCGCCAGCCGACAGTTTTCTAGCACAGATACGCAGTATTTT.

This chain uses TRBV19 with TRBJ2-7, with 9 bases aligning to TRBD1. The CDR3 has 16 amino acids. V lost 5 bases, J lost 0 bases, and 8 bases stayed unmatched. In germline, CDR1 is LNHDA, CDR2 SQIVND (reference sequence). CDR3 DNA: TGTGCCAGTAGTCCCCGGGGACAGGGACTCTCCTACGAGCAGTACTTC. It is translated as CASSPRGQGLSYEQYF.

The J gene is TRBJ2-1, the V gene TRBV5-5, with a tentative D call TRBD1 (5 bases). Trimming stripped 0 bases from V and 1 base from J, with 8 bases between. CDR3 size: 15 residues. The V gene's germline CDR1 is SGHKS and CDR2 YYEKEE (reference sequence). CDR3 bases: TGTGCCAGCAGCTTGGCTCCAGGGTCCTACAATGAGCAGTTCTTC. Residues: CASSLAPGSYNEQFF. Full variable domain (outside the CDR3, taken from reference TRBV5-5 and TRBJ2-1): DAGVTQSPTHLIKTRGQQVTLRCSPISGHKSVSWYQQVLGQGPQFIFQYYEKEERGRGNFPDRFSARQFPNYSSELNVNALLLGDSALYLCASSLAPGSYNEQFFGPGTRLTVL.

The chain combines TRBV18 with TRBJ1-1; a possible D gene is TRBD1 (6 bases). CDR3 length equals 11 residues. CDR1 is KGHSH, CDR2 LQKENI, per germline. V was shortened by 5 bases and J by 7 bases, with 8 bases between the two germline ends. CDR3 sequence reads: CASSGGGEAFF. Written as DNA, the CDR3 is TGTGCCAGCTCAGGGGGCGGTGAAGCTTTCTTT.

The chain has TRBV19 and TRBJ2-1, with 10 bases that match TRBD2. Losses at the gene ends were 2 bases for V and 9 bases for J; bases not matched to a gene: 7. Germline lookup yields CDR1 LNHDA and CDR2 SQIVND (reference sequence). This CDR3 is 15 amino acids long. CDR3 sequence: CASSISLAGASEQFF. Here the CDR3 DNA reads TGTGCCAGTAGTATAAGCCTAGCGGGAGCAAGTGAGCAGTTCTTC.

The chain recombines TRBV5-1 with TRBJ2-5; 8 nucleotides match TRBD2. This CDR3 has 16 residues. Germline V gene data show CDR1 as SGHRS and CDR2 as YFSETQ. V shed 7 bases, J shed 5 bases, and the junction held 16 bases outside the gene matches. CDR3 in DNA: TGCGCCAGCGCCCGACTAGCGCGCACAGTGGGGGAGACCCAGTACTTC. This translates into CASARLARTVGETQYF.

This clone has a single count. The V call is TRBV10-3, the J call TRBJ2-3, with 13 bases fitting TRBD2. The CDR3 is 18 residues long. Unmatched junction bases numbered 8, after V lost 2 bases and J lost 3 bases. Germline V CDR1 and CDR2: ENHRY, SYGVKD. The CDR3 DNA is TGTGCCATCAGTGAGGATTGGACTAGCGGGAGCTCGACAGATACGCAGTATTTT. Protein: CAISEDWTSGSSTDTQYF.